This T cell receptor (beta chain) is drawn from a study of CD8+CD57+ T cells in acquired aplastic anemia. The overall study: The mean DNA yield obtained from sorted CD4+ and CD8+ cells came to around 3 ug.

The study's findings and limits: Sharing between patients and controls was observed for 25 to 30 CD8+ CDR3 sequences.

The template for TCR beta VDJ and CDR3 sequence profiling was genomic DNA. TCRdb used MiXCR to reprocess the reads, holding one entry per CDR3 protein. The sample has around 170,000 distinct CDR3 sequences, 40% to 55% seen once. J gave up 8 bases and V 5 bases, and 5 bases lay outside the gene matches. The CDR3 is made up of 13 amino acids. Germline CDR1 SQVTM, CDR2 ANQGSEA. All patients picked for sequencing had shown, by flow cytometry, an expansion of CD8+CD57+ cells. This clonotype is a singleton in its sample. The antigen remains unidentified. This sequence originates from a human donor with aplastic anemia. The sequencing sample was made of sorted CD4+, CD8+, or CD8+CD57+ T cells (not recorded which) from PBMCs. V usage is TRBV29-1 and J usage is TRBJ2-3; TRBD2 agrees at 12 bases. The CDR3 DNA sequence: TGCAGCGTTACTAGCGGGGGGCCCCGTACGCAGTATTTT. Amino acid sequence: CSVTSGGPRTQYF.